Sequencing of this T cell receptor beta chain was carried out in a study of identical twins. Trimming pared 5 bases from V and 0 bases from J, leaving 22 bases between. The CDR3 is made up of 19 amino acids. Per the germline V gene, CDR1 is SGHVS and CDR2 is FNYEAQ. This clonotype has just a few counts. Template switching, a step in the protocol, added a universal primer site, and cDNA carried unique molecular identifiers. MiXCR, run by TCRdb on the 5' RACE reads, gives a single entry per CDR3 protein. Among a few hundred thousand distinct CDR3 sequences listed, over 11% were seen once. This sample also belongs to another study, concerning yellow fever vaccine responses in identical twins.

V usage is TRBV7-6 and J usage is TRBJ2-2, with TRBD1 as a possible D gene (5 bases). The sample taken for sequencing was CD4+ T cells sorted from blood. The origin of this receptor is a woman younger than 35 in good health. The CDR3 loop is CASSKITTATTPNTGELFF. The CDR3 DNA reads TGTGCCAGCAGCAAGATAACGACAGCCACAACCCCGAACACCGGGGAGCTGTTTTTT.